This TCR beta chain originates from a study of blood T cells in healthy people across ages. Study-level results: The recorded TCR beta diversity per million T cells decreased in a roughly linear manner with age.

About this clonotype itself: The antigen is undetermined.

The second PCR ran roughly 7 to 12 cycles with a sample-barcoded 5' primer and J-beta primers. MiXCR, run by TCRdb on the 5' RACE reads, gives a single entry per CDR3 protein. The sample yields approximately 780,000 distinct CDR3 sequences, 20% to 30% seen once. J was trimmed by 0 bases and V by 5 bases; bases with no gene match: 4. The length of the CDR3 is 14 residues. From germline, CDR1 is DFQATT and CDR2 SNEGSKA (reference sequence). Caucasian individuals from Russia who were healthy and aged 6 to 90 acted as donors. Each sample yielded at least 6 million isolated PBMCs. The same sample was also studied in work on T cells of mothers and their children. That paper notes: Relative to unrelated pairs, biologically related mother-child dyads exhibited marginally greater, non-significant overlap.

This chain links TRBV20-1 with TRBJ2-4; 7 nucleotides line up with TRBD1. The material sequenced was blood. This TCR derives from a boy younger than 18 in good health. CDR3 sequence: CSAGGQLAKNIQYF. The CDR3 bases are TGCAGTGCTGGGGGACAGCTAGCCAAAAACATTCAGTACTTC.